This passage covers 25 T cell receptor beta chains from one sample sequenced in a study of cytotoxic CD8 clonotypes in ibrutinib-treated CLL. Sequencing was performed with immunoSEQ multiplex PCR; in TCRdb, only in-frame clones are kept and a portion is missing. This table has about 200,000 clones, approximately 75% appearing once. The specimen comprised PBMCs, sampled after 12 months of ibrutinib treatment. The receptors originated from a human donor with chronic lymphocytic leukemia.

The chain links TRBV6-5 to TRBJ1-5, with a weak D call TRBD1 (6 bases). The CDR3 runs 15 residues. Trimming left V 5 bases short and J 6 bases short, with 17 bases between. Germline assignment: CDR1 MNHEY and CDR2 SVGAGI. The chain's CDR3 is CASSHGQSGGQPQHF. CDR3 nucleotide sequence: TGTGCCAGCAGTCACGGACAGTCAGGCGGTCAGCCCCAGCATTTT.

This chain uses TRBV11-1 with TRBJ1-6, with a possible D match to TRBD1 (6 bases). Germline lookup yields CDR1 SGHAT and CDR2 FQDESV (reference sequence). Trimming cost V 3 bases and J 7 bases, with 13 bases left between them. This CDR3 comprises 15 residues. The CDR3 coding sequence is TGTGCCAGCAGCTTTCGGTTAGGACAGAATTCACCCCTCCACTTT. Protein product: CASSFRLGQNSPLHF. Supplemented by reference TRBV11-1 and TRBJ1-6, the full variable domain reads EAEVAQSPRYKITEKSQAVAFWCDPISGHATLYWYRQILGQGPELLVQFQDESVVDDSQLPKDRFSAERLKGVDSTLKIQPAELGDSAMYLCASSFRLGQNSPLHFGNGTRLTVT.

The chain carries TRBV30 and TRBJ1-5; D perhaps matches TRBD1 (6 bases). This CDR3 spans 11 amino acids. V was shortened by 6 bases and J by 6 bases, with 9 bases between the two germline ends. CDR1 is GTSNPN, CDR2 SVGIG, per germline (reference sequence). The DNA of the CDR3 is TGTGCCTGTGGGGGGCCTCAGCCCCAGCATTTT. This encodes CACGGPQPQHF.

The CDR3 sequence is CASSARGSGANVLTF. Here the CDR3 DNA reads TGTGCCAGCAGTGCGAGGGGCTCCGGGGCCAACGTCCTGACTTTC. The chain has TRBV2 and TRBJ2-6, with D possibly called TRBD1 or TRBD2 (5 bases each). Germline loops: CDR1 SNHLY, CDR2 FYNNEI. The CDR3 is 15 residues long. V gave up 4 bases and J gave up 4 bases, with 11 bases separating them.

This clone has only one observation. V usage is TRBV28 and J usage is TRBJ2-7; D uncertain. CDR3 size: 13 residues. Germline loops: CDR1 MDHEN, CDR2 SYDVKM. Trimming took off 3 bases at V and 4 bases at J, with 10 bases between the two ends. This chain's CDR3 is CASSLQQIYEQYF. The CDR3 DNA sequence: TGTGCCAGCAGTTTGCAGCAAATTTACGAGCAGTACTTC.

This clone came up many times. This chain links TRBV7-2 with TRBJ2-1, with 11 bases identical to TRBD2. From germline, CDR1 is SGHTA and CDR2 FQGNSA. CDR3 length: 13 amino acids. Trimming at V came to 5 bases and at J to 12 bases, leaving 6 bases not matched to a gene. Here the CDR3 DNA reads TGTGCCAGCAGCCGACTAGCGGGATCGCGGCAGTTCTTC. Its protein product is CASSRLAGSRQFF.

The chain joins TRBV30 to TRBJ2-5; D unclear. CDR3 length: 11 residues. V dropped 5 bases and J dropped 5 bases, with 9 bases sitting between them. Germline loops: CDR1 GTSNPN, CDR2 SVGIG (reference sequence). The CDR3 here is CAWSTRETQYF. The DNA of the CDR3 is TGTGCCTGGTCAACACGGGAGACCCAGTACTTC. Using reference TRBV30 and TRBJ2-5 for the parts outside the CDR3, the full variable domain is SQTIHQWPATLVQPVGSPLSLECTVEGTSNPNLYWYRQAAGRGLQLLFYSVGIGQISSEVPQNLSASRPQDRQFILSSKKLLLSDSGFYLCAWSTRETQYFGPGTRLLVL.

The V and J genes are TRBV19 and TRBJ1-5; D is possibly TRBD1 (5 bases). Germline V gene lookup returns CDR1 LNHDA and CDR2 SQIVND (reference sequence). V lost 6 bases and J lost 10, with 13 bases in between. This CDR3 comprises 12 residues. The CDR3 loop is CASSLGTGPQHF. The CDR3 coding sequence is TGTGCCAGTAGCCTCGGGACGGGACCCCAGCATTTT.

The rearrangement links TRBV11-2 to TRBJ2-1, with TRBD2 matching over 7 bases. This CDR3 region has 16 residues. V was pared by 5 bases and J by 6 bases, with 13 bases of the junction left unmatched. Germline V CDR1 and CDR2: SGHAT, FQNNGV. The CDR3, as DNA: TGTGCCAGCAGCACCCTTAGCCGGAGCGGGGTCAATGAGCAGTTCTTC. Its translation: CASSTLSRSGVNEQFF.

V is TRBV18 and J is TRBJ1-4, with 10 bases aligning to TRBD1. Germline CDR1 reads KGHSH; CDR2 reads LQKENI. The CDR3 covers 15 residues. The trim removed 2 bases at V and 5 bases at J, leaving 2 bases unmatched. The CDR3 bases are TGTGCCAGCTCACCATTGGGACAGGGGAATGAAAAACTGTTTTTT. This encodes CASSPLGQGNEKLFF.

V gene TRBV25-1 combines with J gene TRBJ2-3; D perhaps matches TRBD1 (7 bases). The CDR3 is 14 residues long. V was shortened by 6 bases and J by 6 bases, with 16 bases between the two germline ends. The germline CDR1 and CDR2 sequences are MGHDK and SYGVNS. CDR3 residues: CASSTTGEVDTQYF. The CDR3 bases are TGTGCCAGCAGCACTACAGGGGAGGTGGATACGCAGTATTTT.

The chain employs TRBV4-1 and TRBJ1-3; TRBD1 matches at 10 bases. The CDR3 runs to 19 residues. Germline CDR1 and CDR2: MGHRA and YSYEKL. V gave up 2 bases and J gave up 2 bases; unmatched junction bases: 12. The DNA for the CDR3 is TGCGCCAGCAGCCAACGGGGACAGGGGTCCCCCCAGGCTGGAAACACCATATATTTT. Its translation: CASSQRGQGSPQAGNTIYF.

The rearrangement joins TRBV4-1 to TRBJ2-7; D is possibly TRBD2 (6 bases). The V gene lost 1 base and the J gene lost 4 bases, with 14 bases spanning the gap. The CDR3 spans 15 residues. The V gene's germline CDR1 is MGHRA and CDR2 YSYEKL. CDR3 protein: CASSQAGGTLYEQYF. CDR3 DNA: TGCGCCAGCAGCCAAGCAGGCGGGACGCTTTACGAGCAGTACTTC.

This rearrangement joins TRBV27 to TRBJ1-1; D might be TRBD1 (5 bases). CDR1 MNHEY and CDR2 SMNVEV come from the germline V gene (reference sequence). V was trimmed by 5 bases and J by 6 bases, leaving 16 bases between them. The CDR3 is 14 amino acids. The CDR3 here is CASSHPGPGAEAFF. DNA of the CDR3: TGTGCCAGCAGTCACCCGGGGCCGGGGGCTGAAGCTTTCTTT.

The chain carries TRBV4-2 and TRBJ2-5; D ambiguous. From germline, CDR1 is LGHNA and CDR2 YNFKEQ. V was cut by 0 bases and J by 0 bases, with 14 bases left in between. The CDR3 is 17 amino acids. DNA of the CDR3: TGTGCCAGCAGCCAAGATAGCCAGCCCCAGTACCAAGAGACCCAGTACTTC. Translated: CASSQDSQPQYQETQYF.

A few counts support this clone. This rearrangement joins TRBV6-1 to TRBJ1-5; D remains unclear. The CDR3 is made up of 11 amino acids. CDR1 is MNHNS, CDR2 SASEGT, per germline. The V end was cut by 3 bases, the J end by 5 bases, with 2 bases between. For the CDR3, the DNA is TGTGCCAGCAGTGACCATCAGCCCCAGCATTTT. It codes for CASSDHQPQHF.

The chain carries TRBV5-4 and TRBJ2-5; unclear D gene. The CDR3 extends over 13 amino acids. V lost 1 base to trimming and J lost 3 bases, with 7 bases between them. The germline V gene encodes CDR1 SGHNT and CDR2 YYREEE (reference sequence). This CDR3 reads CASSLLGKETQYF. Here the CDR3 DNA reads TGTGCCAGCAGCTTGTTGGGGAAAGAGACCCAGTACTTC.

CDR3 sequence: CAWSAPLRRVNTEAFF. CDR3 DNA: TGTGCCTGGAGTGCACCTTTGAGGCGGGTGAACACTGAAGCTTTCTTT. The rearrangement links TRBV30 to TRBJ1-1; D is uncertain. CDR1 GTSNPN and CDR2 SVGIG come from the germline V gene (reference sequence). Trimming took off 1 base at V and 0 bases at J, with 15 bases between the two ends. The length of the CDR3 is 16 residues.

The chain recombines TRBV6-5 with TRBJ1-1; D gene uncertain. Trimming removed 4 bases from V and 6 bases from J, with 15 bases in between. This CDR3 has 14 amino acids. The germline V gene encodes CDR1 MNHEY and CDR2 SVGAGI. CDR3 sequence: CASSSPGVGPEAFF. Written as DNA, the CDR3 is TGTGCCAGCAGTTCCCCCGGGGTAGGCCCTGAAGCTTTCTTT.

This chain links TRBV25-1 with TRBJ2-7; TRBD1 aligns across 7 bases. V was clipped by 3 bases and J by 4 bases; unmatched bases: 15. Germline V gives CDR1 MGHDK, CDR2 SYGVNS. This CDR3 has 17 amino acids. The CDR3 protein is CASSDRDSHALVYEQYF. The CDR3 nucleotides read TGTGCCAGCAGTGACCGGGACAGCCACGCCTTAGTGTACGAGCAGTACTTC.

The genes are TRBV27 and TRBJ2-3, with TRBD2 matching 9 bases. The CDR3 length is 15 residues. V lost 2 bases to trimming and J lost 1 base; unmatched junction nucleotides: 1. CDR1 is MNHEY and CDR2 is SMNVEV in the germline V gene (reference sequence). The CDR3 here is CASSLIAGGTDTQYF. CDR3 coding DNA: TGTGCCAGCAGTTTAATAGCGGGGGGCACAGATACGCAGTATTTT.

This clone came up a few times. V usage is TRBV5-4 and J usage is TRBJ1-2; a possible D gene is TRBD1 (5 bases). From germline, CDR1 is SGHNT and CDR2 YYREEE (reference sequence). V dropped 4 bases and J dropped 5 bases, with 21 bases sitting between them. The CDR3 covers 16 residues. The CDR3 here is CASSKGTEEIGYGYTF. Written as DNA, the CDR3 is TGTGCCAGCAGCAAGGGGACGGAAGAAATTGGGTATGGCTACACCTTC.

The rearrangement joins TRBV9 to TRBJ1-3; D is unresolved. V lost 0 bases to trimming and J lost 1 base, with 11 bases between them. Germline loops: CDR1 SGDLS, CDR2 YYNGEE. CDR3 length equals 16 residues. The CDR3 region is CASSVVGQPSGNTIYF. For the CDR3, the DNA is TGTGCCAGCAGCGTAGTTGGGCAGCCGTCTGGAAACACCATATATTTT. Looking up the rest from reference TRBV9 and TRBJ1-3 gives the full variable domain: DSGVTQTPKHLITATGQRVTLRCSPRSGDLSVYWYQQSLDQGLQFLIQYYNGEERAKGNILERFSAQQFPDLHSELNLSSLELGDSALYFCASSVVGQPSGNTIYFGEGSWLTVV.

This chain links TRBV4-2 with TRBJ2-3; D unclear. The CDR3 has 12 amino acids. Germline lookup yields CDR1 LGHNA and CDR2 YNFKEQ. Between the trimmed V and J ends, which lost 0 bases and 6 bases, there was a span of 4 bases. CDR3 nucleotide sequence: TGTGCCAGCAGCCAAGATTATGATACGCAGTATTTT. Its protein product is CASSQDYDTQYF.

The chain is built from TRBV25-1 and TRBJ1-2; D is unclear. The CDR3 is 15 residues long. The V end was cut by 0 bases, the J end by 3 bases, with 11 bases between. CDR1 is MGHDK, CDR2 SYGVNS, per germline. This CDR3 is CASSEYYPLHYGYTF. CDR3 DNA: TGTGCCAGCAGTGAATATTACCCTCTACACTATGGCTACACCTTC.